This TCR beta chain was identified in a study of OX40 agonist ivuxolimab in advanced cancers. Points from the study as a whole: Determination of antigen specificity was not performed for the expanded peripheral T cells.

TCRdb keeps only in-frame clones here, not all; method: immunoSEQ multiplex PCR. The table has 35,000 to 40,000 clones, roughly 82% seen once; the top ten hold more than 6.5%. Turning to this clone: Its antigen is not identified.

The CDR3 extends over 15 amino acids. Per germline, CDR1 ENHRY and CDR2 SYGVKD. Trimming removed 0 bases at V and 6 bases at J, with 12 bases between. Source: CD4+ or CD8+ T cells sorted from blood, taken in a trial of the OX40 agonist ivuxolimab. This sequence joins TRBV10-3 and TRBJ1-5, with D possibly TRBD1 on 5 matching bases. This sequence originates from an adult with an advanced solid tumor such as melanoma, head and neck, liver or kidney cancer. CDR3 DNA sequence: TGTGCCATCAGTGAGTCAGCCAGGGAGGGTCAGCCCCAGCATTTT. This codes for CAISESAREGQPQHF.